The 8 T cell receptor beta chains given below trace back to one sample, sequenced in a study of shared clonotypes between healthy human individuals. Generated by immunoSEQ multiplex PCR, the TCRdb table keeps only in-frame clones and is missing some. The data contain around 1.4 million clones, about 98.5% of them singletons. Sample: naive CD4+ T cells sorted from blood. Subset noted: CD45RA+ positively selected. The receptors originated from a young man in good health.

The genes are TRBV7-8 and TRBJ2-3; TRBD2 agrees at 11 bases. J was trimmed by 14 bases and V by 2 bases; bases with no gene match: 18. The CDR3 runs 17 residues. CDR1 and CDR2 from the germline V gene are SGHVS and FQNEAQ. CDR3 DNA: TGTGCCAGCAGCTTAATGAACAGCCCTAGCGGGAGGTCCGCTTTGTATTTT. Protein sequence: CASSLMNSPSGRSALYF. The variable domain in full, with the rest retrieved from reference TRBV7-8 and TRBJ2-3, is GAGVSQSPRYKVAKRGQDVALRCDPISGHVSLFWYQQALGQGPEFLTYFQNEAQLDKSGLPSDRFFAERPEGSVSTLKIQRTQQEDSAVYLCASSLMNSPSGRSALYFGPGTRLTVL.

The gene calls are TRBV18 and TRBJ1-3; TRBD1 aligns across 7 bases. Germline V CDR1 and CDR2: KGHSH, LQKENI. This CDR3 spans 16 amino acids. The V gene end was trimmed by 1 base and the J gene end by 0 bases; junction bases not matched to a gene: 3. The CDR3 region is CASSPRTGRSGNTIYF. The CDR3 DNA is TGTGCCAGCTCACCACGGACAGGCCGCTCTGGAAACACCATATATTTT. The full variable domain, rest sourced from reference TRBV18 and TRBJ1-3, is NAGVMQNPRHLVRRRGQEARLRCSPMKGHSHVYWYRQLPEEGLKFMVYLQKENIIDESGMPKERFSAEFPKEGPSILRIQQVVRGDSAAYFCASSPRTGRSGNTIYFGEGSWLTVV.

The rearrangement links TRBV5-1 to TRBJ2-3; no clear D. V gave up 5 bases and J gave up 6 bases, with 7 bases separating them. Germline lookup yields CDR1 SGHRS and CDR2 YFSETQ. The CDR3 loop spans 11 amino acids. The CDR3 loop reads CASRASDTQYF. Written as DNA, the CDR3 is TGCGCCAGCAGAGCCAGTGATACGCAGTATTTT.

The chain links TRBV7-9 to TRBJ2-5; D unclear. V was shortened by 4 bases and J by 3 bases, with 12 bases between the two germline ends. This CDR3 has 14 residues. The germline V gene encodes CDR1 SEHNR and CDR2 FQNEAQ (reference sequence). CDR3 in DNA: TGTGCCAGCAGCTATAGTGTGGGGAAAGAGACCCAGTACTTC. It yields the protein CASSYSVGKETQYF. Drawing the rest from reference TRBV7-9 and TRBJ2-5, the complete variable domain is DTGVSQNPRHKITKRGQNVTFRCDPISEHNRLYWYRQTLGQGPEFLTYFQNEAQLEKSRLLSDRFSAERPKGSFSTLEIQRTEQGDSAMYLCASSYSVGKETQYFGPGTRLLVL.

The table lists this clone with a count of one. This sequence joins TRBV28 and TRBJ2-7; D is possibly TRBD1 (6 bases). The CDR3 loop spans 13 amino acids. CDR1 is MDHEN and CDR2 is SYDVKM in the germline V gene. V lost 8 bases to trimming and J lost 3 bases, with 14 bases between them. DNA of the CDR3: TGTGCCAGCTCGCTGGGACAACTCTACGAGCAGTACTTC. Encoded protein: CASSLGQLYEQYF.

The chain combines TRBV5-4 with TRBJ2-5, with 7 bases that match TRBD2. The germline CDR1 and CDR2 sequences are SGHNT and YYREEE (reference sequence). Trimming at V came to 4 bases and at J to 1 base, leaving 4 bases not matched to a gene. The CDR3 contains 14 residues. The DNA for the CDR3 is TGTGCCAGCAGCCCGGGACTATCCCAAGAGACCCAGTACTTC. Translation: CASSPGLSQETQYF.

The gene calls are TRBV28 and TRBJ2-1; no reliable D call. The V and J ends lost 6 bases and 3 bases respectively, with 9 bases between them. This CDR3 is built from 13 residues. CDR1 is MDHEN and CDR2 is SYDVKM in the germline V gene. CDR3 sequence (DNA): TGTGCCAGCAGGACGACTGACTACAATGAGCAGTTCTTC. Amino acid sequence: CASRTTDYNEQFF.

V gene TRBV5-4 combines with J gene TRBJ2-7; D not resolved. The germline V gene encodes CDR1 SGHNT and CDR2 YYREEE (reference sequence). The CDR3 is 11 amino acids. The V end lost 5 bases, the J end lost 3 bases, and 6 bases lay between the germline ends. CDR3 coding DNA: TGTGCCAGCAGTAAGGACTACGAGCAGTACTTC. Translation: CASSKDYEQYF.